The 2 T cell receptor beta chains given below trace back to one sample, sequenced in a study of cytomegalovirus exposure and HLA in healthy donors. The primer mix had 60 Vbeta and 13 Jbeta primers. Measured with immunoSEQ multiplex PCR; TCRdb has only the in-frame clones, and not every one. Here the sample spans 90,000 to 140,000 clones, more than 9.5% being singletons. The specimen sequenced was PBMCs. Receptors were obtained from a man aged 40-50 years in good health and CMV-seropositive.

The CDR3 DNA reads TGCGCCAGCAGCTTGGGGCTCAGCGGGGGGAGCTCCTACAATGAGCAGTTCTTC. Amino acid sequence: CASSLGLSGGSSYNEQFF. This chain links TRBV5-1 with TRBJ2-1, with 9 bases identical to TRBD2. In germline, CDR1 is SGHRS, CDR2 YFSETQ. The CDR3 extends over 18 amino acids. With V trimmed by 0 bases and J by 0 bases, 7 bases remained unmatched.

This clone was picked up a small number of times. CDR3 nucleotides: TGTGCCAGCAGCTTAATGGGCACCGATAGCAATCAGCCCCAGCATTTT. Its protein product is CASSLMGTDSNQPQHF. This sequence joins TRBV7-2 and TRBJ1-5, with unresolved D. In germline, CDR1 is SGHTA, CDR2 FQGNSA. The length of the CDR3 is 16 residues. The germline V and J ends were trimmed by 2 bases and 0 bases, with 11 bases remaining between them.